The present entry profiles one T cell receptor (beta chain) with its context. This CDR3 has 15 amino acids. Between the trimmed V and J ends, which lost 4 bases and 9 bases, there was a span of 16 bases. Germline values: CDR1 LNHNV, CDR2 YYDKDF (reference sequence). The source of the sample is a study of control samples from healthy donors and cancer patients. Clones were read by immunoSEQ multiplex PCR, and TCRdb kept only the in-frame ones, dropping some. Among 100,000 to 150,000 clones listed, around 93% were seen once. The source of this sequence is a man aged 18 to 30 in good health. The specimen was blood. The chain carries TRBV15 and TRBJ1-6; D is possibly TRBD1 (5 bases). The CDR3 DNA reads as TGTGCCACCAGCAAACAGGCCAGGACGGGTTCACCCCTCCACTTT. Its protein product is CATSKQARTGSPLHF.